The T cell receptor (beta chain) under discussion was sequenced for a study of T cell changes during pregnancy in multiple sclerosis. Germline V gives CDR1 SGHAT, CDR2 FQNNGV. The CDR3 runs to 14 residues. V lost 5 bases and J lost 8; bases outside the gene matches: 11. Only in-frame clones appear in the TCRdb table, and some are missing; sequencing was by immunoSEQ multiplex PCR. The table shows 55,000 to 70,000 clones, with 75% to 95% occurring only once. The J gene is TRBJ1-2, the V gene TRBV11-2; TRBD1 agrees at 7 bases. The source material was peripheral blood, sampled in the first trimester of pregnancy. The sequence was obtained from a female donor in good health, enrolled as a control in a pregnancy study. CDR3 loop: CASSGRQGTGGYTF. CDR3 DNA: TGTGCCAGCAGCGGACGACAGGGTACTGGGGGCTACACCTTC.